This TCR beta chain is drawn from a study of shared clonotypes between healthy human individuals. The CDR3 runs to 16 residues. Trimming left V 2 bases short and J 0 bases short, with 10 bases between. Looked up from germline, CDR1 is PRHDT and CDR2 is FYEKMQ (reference sequence). Sorted-subset replicate PCRs used about 0.2 ug DNA, around 31,000 T cell genomes. The assay was immunoSEQ multiplex PCR, and TCRdb's table has in-frame clones only and misses some. This sample has more than 2 million clones, with roughly 94% found just once. This TCR was recovered from a man aged 18-30 years in good health. The chain uses TRBV13 and TRBJ1-4; D not certain. The sample taken for sequencing was naive CD4+ T cells sorted from blood. Subset in this sample: CD45RA+ positively selected. CDR3 nucleotide sequence: TGTGCCAGCAGCTTAAACAGTTTTGCAACTAATGAAAAACTGTTTTTT. Protein: CASSLNSFATNEKLFF.